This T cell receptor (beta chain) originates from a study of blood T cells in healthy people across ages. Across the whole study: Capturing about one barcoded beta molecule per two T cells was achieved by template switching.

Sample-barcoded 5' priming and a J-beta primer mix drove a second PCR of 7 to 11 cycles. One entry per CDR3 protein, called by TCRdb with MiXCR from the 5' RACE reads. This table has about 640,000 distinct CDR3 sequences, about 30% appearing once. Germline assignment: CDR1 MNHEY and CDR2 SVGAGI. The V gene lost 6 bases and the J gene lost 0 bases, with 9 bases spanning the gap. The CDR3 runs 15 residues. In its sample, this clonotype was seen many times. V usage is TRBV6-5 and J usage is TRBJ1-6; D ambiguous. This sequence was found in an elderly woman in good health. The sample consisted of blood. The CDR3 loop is CASRPRSSYNSPLHF. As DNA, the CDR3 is TGTGCCAGCAGACCACGGAGCTCCTATAATTCACCCCTCCACTTT.